These 10 T cell receptor beta chains were all obtained from the same sample, sequenced in a study of neurological immune-mediated disorders. From the 5' RACE reads, TCRdb called clonotypes with MiXCR, one entry per CDR3 protein. This sample has 81,000 or so distinct CDR3 sequences, with 4.5% to 6.5% found just once. The sequencing input was PBMCs. These receptors all come from a woman in her twenties or thirties with multiple sclerosis.

The V call is TRBV5-1, the J call TRBJ2-2, with no clear D. Germline CDR1 SGHRS, CDR2 YFSETQ. This CDR3 has 14 amino acids. V was shortened by 4 bases and J by 7 bases, with 14 bases between the two germline ends. The CDR3 nucleotides are TGCGCCAGCAGCAACCCTAGGACCTTCGGGGAGCTGTTTTTT. It is translated as CASSNPRTFGELFF.

The chain recombines TRBV5-1 with TRBJ2-5; 11 nucleotides align to TRBD2. CDR1 and CDR2 (germline): SGHRS, YFSETQ. Germline trimming cut 2 bases from V and 0 bases from J; bases unmatched to any gene: 3. The CDR3 runs to 16 residues. CDR3 in amino acids: CASSFGTSGNQETQYF. CDR3 bases: TGCGCCAGCAGCTTTGGGACTAGCGGAAACCAAGAGACCCAGTACTTC.

This clonotype was counted between two and nine times. The junction departs from germline at one end; a sequencing error may be responsible. The rearrangement uses TRBV12-3 or TRBV12-4 and TRBJ1-5; TRBD1 matches 10 bases. The CDR3 is 14 residues long. The CDR3 sequence is CASSRDRGRKTQNF. The CDR3 DNA reads as TGTGCCAGCAGTCGGGACAGGGGCCGGAAGACCCAGAATTTT.

In its sample, this clonotype was seen many times. V gene TRBV11-1 combines with J gene TRBJ2-1; 9 bases fit TRBD1. Germline V CDR1 and CDR2: SGHAT, FQDESV (reference sequence). The CDR3 consists of 14 residues. V lost 3 bases, J lost 6 bases, and 3 bases stayed unmatched. CDR3 nucleotide sequence: TGTGCCAGCAGCTTTCCGGGACAGGGCAATGAGCAGTTCTTC. Amino acid sequence: CASSFPGQGNEQFF.

There are many counts of this clonotype. CDR3 residues: CASRQTGTANTGELFF. In DNA, the CDR3 is TGTGCCAGCAGACAAACCGGGACAGCGAACACCGGGGAGCTGTTTTTT. The rearrangement uses TRBV12-3 or TRBV12-4 and TRBJ2-2; 7 nucleotides align to TRBD1. J lost 0 bases, V lost 6 bases, and 7 bases had no gene match. The length of the CDR3 is 16 residues.

This clonotype has at least ten counts. The J gene is TRBJ2-7, the V gene TRBV5-5; a possible D gene is TRBD1 (5 bases). V was cut by 2 bases and J by 0 bases, with 9 bases left in between. In germline, CDR1 is SGHKS, CDR2 YYEKEE (reference sequence). The CDR3 totals 14 residues. The DNA of the CDR3 is TGTGCCAGCAGCTTACGACAGACCTCCTACGAGCAGTACGTC. Translation: CASSLRQTSYEQYV.

This clonotype came up a few times. Here the CDR3 reads CASSRTGTLYQETQYF. In DNA, the CDR3 is TGCGCCAGCAGCCGGACAGGGACCCTGTACCAAGAGACCCAGTACTTC. V gene TRBV5-1 combines with J gene TRBJ2-5, with 8 nucleotides matching TRBD1. The junction had 8 bases not matched to a gene; V was cut back by 4 bases and J by 0 bases. The CDR3 is 16 residues long. The germline CDR1 and CDR2 sequences are SGHRS and YFSETQ.

This chain links TRBV20-1 with TRBJ2-1; D remains unclear. The germline V and J ends were trimmed by 6 bases and 0 bases, with 6 bases remaining between them. The CDR3 covers 12 residues. Germline V gene data show CDR1 as DFQATT and CDR2 as SNEGSKA (reference sequence). The CDR3 region has the DNA TGCAGTGCCCCTTTCTCCTACAATGAGCAGTTCTTC. Amino acids: CSAPFSYNEQFF.

This clonotype was seen many times. The V gene is TRBV27, the J gene TRBJ1-1; 7 positions match TRBD1. There are 13 residues in the CDR3. Unmatched junction bases numbered 3, after V lost 4 bases and J lost 4 bases. The germline V gene has CDR1 MNHEY and CDR2 SMNVEV (reference sequence). The CDR3 bases are TGTGCCAGCAGTTCGTCAGGGGGCACTGAAGCTTTCTTT. Residues: CASSSSGGTEAFF.

This clonotype was observed many times. The DNA for the CDR3 is TGCAGTGCTTCCAGGGAGAGGGGAGCAGATACGCAGTATTTT. This sequence encodes CSASRERGADTQYF. This chain connects TRBV20-1 to TRBJ2-3; D is tentatively TRBD1 or TRBD2 (5 bases each). V lost 5 bases and J 4 bases, leaving 16 bases between the germline ends. The CDR3 has 14 amino acids. The germline V gene encodes CDR1 DFQATT and CDR2 SNEGSKA (reference sequence).